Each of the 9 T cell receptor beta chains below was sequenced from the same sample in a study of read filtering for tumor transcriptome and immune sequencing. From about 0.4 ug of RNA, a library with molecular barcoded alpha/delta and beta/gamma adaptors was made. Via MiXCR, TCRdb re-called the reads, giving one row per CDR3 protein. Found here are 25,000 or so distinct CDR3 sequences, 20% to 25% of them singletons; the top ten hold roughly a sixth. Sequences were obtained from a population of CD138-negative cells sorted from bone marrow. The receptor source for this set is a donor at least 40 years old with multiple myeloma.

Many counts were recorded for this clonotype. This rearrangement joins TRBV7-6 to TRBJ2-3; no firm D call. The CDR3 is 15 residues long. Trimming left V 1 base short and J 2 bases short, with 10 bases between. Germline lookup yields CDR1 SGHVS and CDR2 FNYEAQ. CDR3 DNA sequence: TGTGCCAGCAGCTTAGTAAGTCTTCACACAGATACGCAGTATTTT. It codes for CASSLVSLHTDTQYF.

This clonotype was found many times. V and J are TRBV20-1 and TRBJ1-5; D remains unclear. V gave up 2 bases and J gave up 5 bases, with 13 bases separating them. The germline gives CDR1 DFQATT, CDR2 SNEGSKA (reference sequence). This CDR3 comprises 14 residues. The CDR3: CSARFPASYQPQHF. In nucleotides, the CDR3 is TGCAGTGCTAGATTTCCAGCATCCTATCAGCCCCAGCATTTT.

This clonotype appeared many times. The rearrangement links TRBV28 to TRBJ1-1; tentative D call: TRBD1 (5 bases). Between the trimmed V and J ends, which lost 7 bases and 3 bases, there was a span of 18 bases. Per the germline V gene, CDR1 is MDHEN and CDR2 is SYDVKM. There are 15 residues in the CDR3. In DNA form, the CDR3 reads TGTGCCAGCACCACATTTGGGGGTGAGGACACTGAAGCTTTCTTT. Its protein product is CASTTFGGEDTEAFF. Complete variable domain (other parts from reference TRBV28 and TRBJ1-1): DVKVTQSSRYLVKRTGEKVFLECVQDMDHENMFWYRQDPGLGLRLIYFSYDVKMKEKGDIPEGYSVSREKKERFSLILESASTNQTSMYLCASTTFGGEDTEAFFGQGTRLTVV.

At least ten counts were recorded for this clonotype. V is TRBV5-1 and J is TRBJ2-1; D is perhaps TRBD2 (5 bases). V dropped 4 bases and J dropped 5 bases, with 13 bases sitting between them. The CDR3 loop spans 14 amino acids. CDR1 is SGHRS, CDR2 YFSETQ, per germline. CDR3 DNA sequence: TGCGCCAGCAGCCCTGGAGGCAAAGACAATGAGCAGTTCTTC. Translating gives CASSPGGKDNEQFF.

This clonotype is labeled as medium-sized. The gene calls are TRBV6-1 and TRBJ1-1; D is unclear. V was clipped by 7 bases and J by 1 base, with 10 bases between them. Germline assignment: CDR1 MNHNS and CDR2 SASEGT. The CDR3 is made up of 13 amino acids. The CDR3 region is CASTNTGNTEAFF. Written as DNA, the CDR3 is TGTGCCAGCACCAACACCGGGAACACTGAAGCTTTCTTT.

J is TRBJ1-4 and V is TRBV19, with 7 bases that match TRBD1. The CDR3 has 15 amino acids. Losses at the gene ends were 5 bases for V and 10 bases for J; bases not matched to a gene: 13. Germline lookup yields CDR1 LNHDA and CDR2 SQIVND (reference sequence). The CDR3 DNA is TGTGCCAGTAGTGACACAGGGGCAACTACTGGAAAACTGTTTTTT. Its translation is CASSDTGATTGKLFF.

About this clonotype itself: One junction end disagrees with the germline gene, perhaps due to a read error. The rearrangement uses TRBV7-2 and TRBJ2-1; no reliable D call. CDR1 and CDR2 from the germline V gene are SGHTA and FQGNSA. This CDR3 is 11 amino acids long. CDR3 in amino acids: CASSLNNDQFF. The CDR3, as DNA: TGTGCCAGCAGCTTAAACAATGATCAGTTCTTC.

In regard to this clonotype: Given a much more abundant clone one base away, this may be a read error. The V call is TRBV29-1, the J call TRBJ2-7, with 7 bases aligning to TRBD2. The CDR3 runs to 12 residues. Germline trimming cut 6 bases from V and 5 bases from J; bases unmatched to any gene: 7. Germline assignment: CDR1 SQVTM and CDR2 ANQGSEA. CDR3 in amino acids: CSVAGPGHEQYF. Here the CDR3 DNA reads TGCAGCGTAGCGGGACCTGGGCACGAGCAGTACTTC.

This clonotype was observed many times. CDR3 DNA sequence: TGTGCCAGCAGCTTTTTTCCTAGCGGGGCAAGCACAGATACGCAGTATTTT. It codes for CASSFFPSGASTDTQYF. The J gene is TRBJ2-3, the V gene TRBV7-6, with 9 positions matching TRBD2. This CDR3 region has 17 residues. Trimming cost V 3 bases and J 0 bases; bases outside gene matches: 7. Germline V gene data show CDR1 as SGHVS and CDR2 as FNYEAQ.